This TCR beta chain was obtained from a study of cytomegalovirus exposure and HLA in healthy donors. Across the whole study: Of 300 to 500 genotyped donors, 70% to 85% clustered with self-reported Caucasian donors. General study findings and limits: When a later analysis was performed, an Asian-associated ancestry cluster reportedly had fewer N-insertions than the roughly 670-donor mean. Roughly uniform depth of sequencing across donors was assumed in presence/absence analyses.

Of note for this clone: Its antigen is undetermined.

The donors gave bone marrow, and they were healthy. PCR used 60 Vbeta primers and 13 Jbeta primers. The repertoire was sequenced with immunoSEQ multiplex PCR; TCRdb's copy has only in-frame clones and lacks some. The data hold tens of thousands of clones, with around 78% observed a single time. The CDR3 has 14 amino acids. CDR1 and CDR2 from the germline V gene are MGHRA and YSYEKL. Trimming cost V 6 bases and J 14 bases; bases outside gene matches: 11. The chain uses TRBV4-1 and TRBJ1-6; 9 bases line up with TRBD1. This TCR derives from a man aged 50-59 years in good health and CMV-seronegative. Sequencing was done on a sample of PBMCs. In nucleotides, the CDR3 is TGCGCCAGCAGTTCCGGGACAGGGAGAGTAACCCTCCACTTT. This sequence encodes CASSSGTGRVTLHF.